This TCR beta chain was retrieved from a study of T cells after yellow fever vaccination. The wider study: Each low-cell-number fraction was prepared by means of SMART-Seq v4 Ultra Low Input.

A 5'RACE template-switching step, the method used to make TCR cDNA, added a universal primer site and UMIs. TCRdb independently ran MiXCR on the 5' RACE reads; one entry per CDR3 protein. Altogether roughly 310,000 distinct CDR3 sequences are present, over 8% being singletons, with the ten largest covering more than 15%. The V gene end was trimmed by 1 base and the J gene end by 0 bases; junction bases not matched to a gene: 6. Germline CDR1 DFQATT, CDR2 SNEGSKA (reference sequence). This CDR3 comprises 16 residues. This clonotype was seen many times. This sequence originates from a man aged 18-30 years who received the YFV17D yellow fever vaccine. This sample comprised PBMCs, obtained on the day of the first yellow fever vaccination. This chain uses TRBV20-1 with TRBJ2-3; 8 nucleotides match TRBD2. CDR3 bases: TGCAGTGCTAGAGGTTTCGGGGGGGGAAGCACAGATACGCAGTATTTT. Translating gives CSARGFGGGSTDTQYF.